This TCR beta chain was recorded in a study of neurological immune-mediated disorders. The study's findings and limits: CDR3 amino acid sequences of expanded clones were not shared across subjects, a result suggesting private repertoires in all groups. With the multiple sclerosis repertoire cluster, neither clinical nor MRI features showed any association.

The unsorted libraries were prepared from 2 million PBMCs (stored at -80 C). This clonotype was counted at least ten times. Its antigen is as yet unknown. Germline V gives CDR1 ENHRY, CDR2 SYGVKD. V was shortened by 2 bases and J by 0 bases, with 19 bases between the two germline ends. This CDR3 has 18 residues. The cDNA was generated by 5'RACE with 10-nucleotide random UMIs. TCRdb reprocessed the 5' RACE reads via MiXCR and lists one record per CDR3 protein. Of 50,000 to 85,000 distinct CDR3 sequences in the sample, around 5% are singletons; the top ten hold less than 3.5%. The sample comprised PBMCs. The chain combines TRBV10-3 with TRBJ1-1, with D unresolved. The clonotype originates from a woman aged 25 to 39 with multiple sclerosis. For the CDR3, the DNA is TGTGCCATCAGTGAGACCAAAACGGCGGGGAATCTGAACACTGAAGCTTTCTTT. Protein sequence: CAISETKTAGNLNTEAFF.